This TCR beta chain was found in a study of T cell responses to AZD1222 COVID-19 vaccine. Study as a whole: Analysis merged second doses at about 4 or about 12 weeks.

Data came from immunoSEQ multiplex PCR; TCRdb stores just in-frame clones and leaves some out. The sample comprises around 130,000 clones, approximately 93% of which are singletons, and around 3.3% rests with the top ten. As for this clone: Its cognate antigen is unknown.

The CDR3 has 13 amino acids. Trimming stripped 6 bases from V and 5 bases from J, with 11 bases between. Broader study findings: Clonal diversity may have been underestimated in mostly white British donors.

The specimen comprised peripheral blood, sampled on day 0 of AZD1222 vaccination. The source of this sequence is an adult in good health. The rearrangement joins TRBV12-3 or TRBV12-4 to TRBJ1-5; D unclear. In nucleotides, the CDR3 is TGTGCCAGCAGCAAGGGCGGGGATCAGCCCCAGCATTTT. This translates into CASSKGGDQPQHF.